This record covers a single TCR beta chain. Its antigen is unidentified. Mismatch with germline at one junction end may stem from a read error. The germline gives CDR1 SSHAT, CDR2 FNYEAQ (reference sequence). The CDR3 runs to 15 residues. This record belongs to a study of neurological immune-mediated disorders. Study results and limitations: The multiple sclerosis repertoire cluster had no association with any clinical or MRI feature. Sharing of CDR3 amino acid sequences among expanded clones across subjects was absent, suggesting private repertoires in all groups.

By 5'RACE with 10-nucleotide random UMIs, the cDNA was made. The yield of each sequencing run was over 190 million TCR-beta sequences from 15-18 subjects. TCRdb ran MiXCR on the 5' RACE reads and lists one entry per CDR3 protein. Of tens of thousands of distinct CDR3 sequences in the sample, approximately 4.6% are singletons; the top ten hold about 2%. V is TRBV7-7 and J is TRBJ2-1; D uncertain. Sequenced: PBMCs. The clonotype was recovered from a woman in her 70s with multiple sclerosis. Here the CDR3 reads CASSASQSSYNEQFF. The CDR3 nucleotides read TGTGCTAGCAGCGCGTCGCAGAGCTCCTACAATGAGCAGTTCTTC.